This T cell receptor (beta chain) was sequenced in a study of response to subunit inactivated influenza vaccine. Study outcomes and limitations: Every seasonal influenza vaccination brings in few new T cells, the authors suggested.

TCRdb re-analysed the RT-PCR reads in MiXCR, keeping a single row per CDR3 protein. The sample records over 800,000 distinct CDR3 sequences, 21% being singletons. Comment on this clonotype: Its antigen remains unidentified.

V lost 0 bases to trimming and J lost 9 bases, with 9 bases between them. The CDR3 contains 13 residues. Germline V gene data show CDR1 as MNHEY and CDR2 as SVGEGT. The J gene is TRBJ2-1, the V gene TRBV6-2 or TRBV6-3; D is unresolved. This TCR derives from a middle-aged man who received an inactivated influenza vaccine. The sequenced sample was PBMCs from blood, obtained around 5 days after vaccination. CDR3 in amino acids: CASSYSNGVEQFF. CDR3 sequence (DNA): TGTGCCAGCAGTTACTCGAATGGGGTTGAGCAGTTCTTC.